Sequencing of this TCR beta chain was carried out in a study of CD8+CD57+ T cells in acquired aplastic anemia. About the study: Average DNA yield from sorted CD4+ and CD8+ cells was approximately 3 ug.

Whole-study findings and limits: With respect to CD8+ Simpson's diversity, patients and controls did not differ significantly.

Trimming removed 2 bases from V and 5 bases from J; junction bases left unmatched: 5. The CDR3 totals 14 residues. The germline V gene has CDR1 SGHTA and CDR2 FQGNSA. This clonotype was seen at least ten times. What it recognizes is unknown. Both TCR beta VDJ combination and CDR3 sequence profiling were carried out. Genomic DNA was the template for this profiling. Via MiXCR, TCRdb re-called the reads, giving one row per CDR3 protein. The table shows around 180,000 distinct CDR3 sequences, with 60% to 70% occurring only once. The sequence was obtained from a human donor in good health. The sequencing sample was made of sorted CD4+, CD8+, or CD8+CD57+ T cells (not recorded which) from PBMCs. The chain combines TRBV7-2 with TRBJ2-7, with 8 bases fitting TRBD1. CDR3 nucleotide sequence: TGTGCCAGCAGCTTAAACAGGGGGTTGAACGAGCAGTACTTC. Its translation is CASSLNRGLNEQYF.